This is a list of T cell receptor beta chains from one sample in a study of control samples from healthy donors and cancer patients. The method was immunoSEQ multiplex PCR; TCRdb's version includes in-frame clones alone and lacks a portion of them. The data hold about 150,000 clones, with about 93% observed a single time. The specimen sequenced was blood. These receptors all stem from a man aged 50-60 years in good health. The CDR3 runs from the conserved cysteine through the conserved F or W. The D gene is left open where the match is weak. Only part of the rows carry a size: once, few, many, or a class if the clone is expanded.

D: TRBD2; V: TRBV5-4; size: -; J: TRBJ2-5; DNA: TGTGCCAGCAGCTCTTGGGGATCTAGCGGGAGGACCCAGTACTTC; CDR3: CASSSWGSSGRTQYF
D: -; V: TRBV19; size: -; J: TRBJ1-2; DNA: TGTGCCAGTAGTATAGTATCGGGGATGGTGGATGGCTACACCTTC; CDR3: CASSIVSGMVDGYTF
D: -; V: TRBV2; size: -; J: TRBJ1-3; DNA: TGTGCCAGCAGCCTCGGAAGGTTAAGGAGTAACACCATATATTTT; CDR3: CASSLGRLRSNTIYF
D: TRBD2; V: TRBV27; size: -; J: TRBJ2-3; DNA: TGTGCCAGCAGGTTGGCGGGAGGGTGGTCCACAGATACGCAGTATTTT; CDR3: CASRLAGGWSTDTQYF
D: TRBD2; V: TRBV6-6; size: -; J: TRBJ2-1; DNA: TGTGCCAGCAGTGGGACTAGCGGGAGTTTTAACAATGAGCAGTTCTTC; CDR3: CASSGTSGSFNNEQFF
D: TRBD1; V: TRBV28; size: once; J: TRBJ2-7; DNA: TGTGCCAGCAGTTACAGGGGCGGCTCCTACGAGCAGTACTTC; CDR3: CASSYRGGSYEQYF
D: TRBD2; V: TRBV5-4; size: once; J: TRBJ2-1; DNA: TGTGCCAGCAGCCGGGGACTACCTTCCTACAATGAGCAGTTCTTC; CDR3: CASSRGLPSYNEQFF
D: -; V: TRBV20-1; size: -; J: TRBJ1-2; DNA: TGCAGTGCTAGACCCGTAAATGGCTACACCTTC; CDR3: CSARPVNGYTF
D: -; V: TRBV19; size: -; J: TRBJ2-3; DNA: TGTGCCAGTAGTAGGGGCAGATCAGATACGCAGTATTTT; CDR3: CASSRGRSDTQYF
D: -; V: TRBV9; size: -; J: TRBJ2-2; DNA: TGTGCCAGCAGCTCCAGGTGGGACACCGGGGAGCTGTTTTTT; CDR3: CASSSRWDTGELFF
D: -; V: TRBV3-1/TRBV3-2; size: few; J: TRBJ1-5; DNA: TGTGCCAGCAGCCCCTCAGAGGCGGGGGGTCAGCCCCAGCATTTT; CDR3: CASSPSEAGGQPQHF
D: TRBD2; V: TRBV7-9; size: -; J: TRBJ2-2; DNA: TGTGCCAGCAGCTTAGCCAATAAGGCTAGCGGAGACACCGGGGAGCTGTTTTTT; CDR3: CASSLANKASGDTGELFF
D: -; V: TRBV11-3; size: few; J: TRBJ2-1; DNA: TGTGCCAGCAGCTTAGGGGATAGCGGCTACAATGAGCAGTTCTTC; CDR3: CASSLGDSGYNEQFF
D: -; V: TRBV18; size: -; J: TRBJ2-1; DNA: TGTGCCAGCTCACCGGGGCTGAAGGTGGGCGGAAATGAGCAGTTCTTC; CDR3: CASSPGLKVGGNEQFF
D: TRBD2; V: TRBV27; size: -; J: TRBJ2-7; DNA: TGTGCCAGCAGTTGGGGGGGAGGGGTAGCGGGACTTTCCTACGAGCAGTACTTC; CDR3: CASSWGGGVAGLSYEQYF
D: TRBD2; V: TRBV24-1; size: -; J: TRBJ2-6; DNA: TGTGCCACCAGTAGGGGACTAGCCAGCTCTGGGGCCAACGTCCTGACTTTC; CDR3: CATSRGLASSGANVLTF
D: TRBD1; V: TRBV28; size: -; J: TRBJ2-5; DNA: TGTGCCAGCAGTCCCCGGGACAGGCCTCAAGAGACCCAGTACTTC; CDR3: CASSPRDRPQETQYF
D: -; V: TRBV28; size: -; J: TRBJ1-1; DNA: TGTGCCAGCAGTTACGTCCGGGTTTCAATGAACACTGAAGCTTTCTTT; CDR3: CASSYVRVSMNTEAFF
D: -; V: TRBV13; size: -; J: TRBJ1-1; DNA: TGTGCCAGCAGCTTATTATTTGGAGCAGGGGTGGCTGAAGCTTTCTTT; CDR3: CASSLLFGAGVAEAFF
D: -; V: TRBV4-1; size: -; J: TRBJ1-1; DNA: TGCGCCAGCAGCCAAGATCTAGCGATGAACACTGAAGCTTTCTTT; CDR3: CASSQDLAMNTEAFF
D: -; V: TRBV5-1; size: -; J: TRBJ1-3; DNA: TGCGCCAGCAGCTTGGTAGGGCCCAGCTCTGGAAACACCATATATTTT; CDR3: CASSLVGPSSGNTIYF
D: -; V: TRBV6-6; size: -; J: TRBJ2-2; DNA: TGTGCCAGCAGTTACACTGCGGGGCGCACCGGGGAGCTGTTTTTT; CDR3: CASSYTAGRTGELFF
D: -; V: TRBV7-9; size: once; J: TRBJ1-3; DNA: TGTGCCAGCAGCTCACAGGACTTCTCTGGAAACACCATATATTTT; CDR3: CASSSQDFSGNTIYF
D: TRBD1; V: TRBV19; size: -; J: TRBJ2-7; DNA: TGTGCCAGTAGTATACCGGGACAGGGCCCCATCGAGCAGTACTTC; CDR3: CASSIPGQGPIEQYF
D: -; V: TRBV7-2; size: -; J: TRBJ2-7; DNA: TGTGCCAGCAGCCGTAGAGGCTTAGGAGGGGTCGAGCAGTACTTC; CDR3: CASSRRGLGGVEQYF
D: -; V: TRBV9; size: -; J: TRBJ2-3; DNA: TGTGCCAGCAGCACCAGACTAGTTTCAGGCACAGATACGCAGTATTTT; CDR3: CASSTRLVSGTDTQYF
D: -; V: TRBV29-1; size: -; J: TRBJ1-5; DNA: TGCAGCGTCGGCATCAGCAATCAGCCCCAGCATTTT; CDR3: CSVGISNQPQHF
D: -; V: TRBV18; size: -; J: TRBJ1-1; DNA: TGTGCCAGCTCACCCCCTGGGGTGCGGGTGAACACTGAAGCTTTCTTT; CDR3: CASSPPGVRVNTEAFF
D: TRBD2; V: TRBV7-3; size: few; J: TRBJ2-1; DNA: TGTGCCAGCAGCTTCAGCGGGAGGGCCGGGAATGAGCAGTTCTTC; CDR3: CASSFSGRAGNEQFF
D: -; V: TRBV14; size: -; J: TRBJ1-1; DNA: TGTGCCAGCAGCCGGATAGGGACTGAAGCTTTCTTT; CDR3: CASSRIGTEAFF
D: -; V: TRBV28; size: -; J: TRBJ1-4; DNA: TGTGCCTCCAGCCGTGAAAAACTGTTTTTT; CDR3: CASSREKLFF
D: -; V: TRBV21-1; size: -; J: TRBJ2-7; DNA: TGTGCCAGCAGCCCCTGCTCGCGGGAGGGCACGGAGCAGTACTTC; CDR3: CASSPCSREGTEQYF
D: -; V: TRBV6-5; size: -; J: TRBJ2-5; DNA: TGTGCCAGCGGGCTAGAAACCCCCCAAGAGACCCAGTACTTC; CDR3: CASGLETPQETQYF
D: -; V: TRBV5-1; size: -; J: TRBJ2-7; DNA: TGCGCCAGCAGGCAGGGAATAGGGACGTCCTACGAGCAGTACTTC; CDR3: CASRQGIGTSYEQYF
D: TRBD2; V: TRBV6-4; size: -; J: TRBJ2-6; DNA: TGTGCCAGCAGTGACTCTGCGGGGGTCGGGGCCAACGTCCTGACTTTC; CDR3: CASSDSAGVGANVLTF
D: -; V: TRBV11-3; size: -; J: TRBJ2-7; DNA: TGTGCCAGCAGCCCCGGTGGAGGCGACGAGCAGTACTTC; CDR3: CASSPGGGDEQYF
D: -; V: TRBV5-4; size: -; J: TRBJ1-3; DNA: TGTGCCAGCAGCTTGGGACCCGGCGGGAGAAACACCATATATTTT; CDR3: CASSLGPGGRNTIYF
D: -; V: TRBV19; size: -; J: TRBJ2-1; DNA: TGTGCCAGTACCCCTCCTGGGGGGTCGCACAATGAGCAGTTCTTC; CDR3: CASTPPGGSHNEQFF
D: -; V: TRBV14; size: -; J: TRBJ2-7; DNA: TGTGCCAGCAGCCAAGATGGATTACTCTACGAGCAGTACTTC; CDR3: CASSQDGLLYEQYF
D: TRBD2; V: TRBV28; size: -; J: TRBJ2-2; DNA: TGTGCCAGCCTCCTAGCGGGTCTCACCGGGGAGCTGTTTTTT; CDR3: CASLLAGLTGELFF
D: TRBD1; V: TRBV28; size: -; J: TRBJ1-1; DNA: TGTGCCAGCAGGAGGACAGGGGCCCCTGAAGCTTTCTTT; CDR3: CASRRTGAPEAFF
D: TRBD1; V: TRBV27; size: -; J: TRBJ2-7; DNA: TGTGCCAGCAGCTCGACAGGGTACGAGCAGTACTTC; CDR3: CASSSTGYEQYF
D: -; V: TRBV19; size: -; J: TRBJ2-1; DNA: TGTGCCAGTAGGTCTGCGCACTCCTACAATGAGCAGTTCTTC; CDR3: CASRSAHSYNEQFF
D: -; V: TRBV7-2; size: -; J: TRBJ1-2; DNA: TGTGCCAGCAGCCCCCAAGTGCGGTGGGATGGCTACACCTTC; CDR3: CASSPQVRWDGYTF
D: -; V: TRBV4-1; size: -; J: TRBJ1-5; DNA: TGCGCCAGCAGCCCCCTCCCGGGACGGCCCCAGCATTTT; CDR3: CASSPLPGRPQHF
D: TRBD1; V: TRBV24-1; size: -; J: TRBJ1-2; DNA: TGTGCCACCAGTGACCGGGGGACAGTTAACTATGGCTACACCTTC; CDR3: CATSDRGTVNYGYTF
D: TRBD2; V: TRBV5-5; size: -; J: TRBJ2-1; DNA: TGTGCCAGCAGCTTGGCGACTAGCGGGCACTTGAGTAATGAGCAGTTCTTC; CDR3: CASSLATSGHLSNEQFF
D: -; V: TRBV3-1/TRBV3-2; size: -; J: TRBJ2-4; DNA: TGTGCCAGCAGCACAAGAGCGGGAGCCAAAAACATTCAGTACTTC; CDR3: CASSTRAGAKNIQYF
D: -; V: TRBV18; size: few; J: TRBJ2-7; DNA: TGTGCCAGCTCACCCCCCGACGGGGCGAGGAACGAGCAGTACTTC; CDR3: CASSPPDGARNEQYF
D: -; V: TRBV2; size: -; J: TRBJ2-7; DNA: TGTGCCAGCAGTGAAGGCCCTGGGTTACGCTACGAGCAGTACTTC; CDR3: CASSEGPGLRYEQYF
D: -; V: TRBV19; size: -; J: TRBJ2-1; DNA: TGTGCCAGTATGAGTGGGGTCCCTCAAGGGTATGAGCAGTTCTTC; CDR3: CASMSGVPQGYEQFF